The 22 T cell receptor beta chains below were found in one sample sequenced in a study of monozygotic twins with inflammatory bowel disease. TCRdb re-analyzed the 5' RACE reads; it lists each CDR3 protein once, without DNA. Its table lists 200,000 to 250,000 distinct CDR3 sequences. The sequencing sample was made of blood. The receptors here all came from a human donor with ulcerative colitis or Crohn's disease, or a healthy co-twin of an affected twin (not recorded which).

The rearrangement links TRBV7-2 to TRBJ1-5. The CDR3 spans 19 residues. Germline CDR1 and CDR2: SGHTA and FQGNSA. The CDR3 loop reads CASSLAGLSWPDGNQPQHF.

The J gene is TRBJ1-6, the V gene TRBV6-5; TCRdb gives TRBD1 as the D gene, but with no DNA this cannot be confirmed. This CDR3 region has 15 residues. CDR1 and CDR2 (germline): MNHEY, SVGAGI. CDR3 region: CASSYSTGEGSPLHF.

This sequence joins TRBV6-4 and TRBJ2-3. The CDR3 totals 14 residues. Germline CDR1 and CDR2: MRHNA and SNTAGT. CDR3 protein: CASWTSVFTDTQYF.

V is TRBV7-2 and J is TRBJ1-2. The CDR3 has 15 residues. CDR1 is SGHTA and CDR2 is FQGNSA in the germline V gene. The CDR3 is CASSLGQGANYGYTF.

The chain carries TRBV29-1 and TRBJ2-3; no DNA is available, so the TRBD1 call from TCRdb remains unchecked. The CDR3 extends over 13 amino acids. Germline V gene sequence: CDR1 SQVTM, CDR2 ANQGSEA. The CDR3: CSVPIGGPDTQYF.

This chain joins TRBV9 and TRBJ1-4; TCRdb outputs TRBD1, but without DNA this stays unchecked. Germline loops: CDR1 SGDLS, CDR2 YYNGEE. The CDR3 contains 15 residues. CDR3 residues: CASSGGLYGGEKLFF.

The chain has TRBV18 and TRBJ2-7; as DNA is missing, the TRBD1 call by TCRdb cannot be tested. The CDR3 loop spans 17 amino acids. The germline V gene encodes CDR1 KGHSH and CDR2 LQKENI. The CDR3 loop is CASSPPAGILGSYEQYF.

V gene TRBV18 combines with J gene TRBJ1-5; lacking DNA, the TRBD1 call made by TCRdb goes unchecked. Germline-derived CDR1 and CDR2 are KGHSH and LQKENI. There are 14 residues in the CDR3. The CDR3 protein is CASSPDRSNQPQHF.

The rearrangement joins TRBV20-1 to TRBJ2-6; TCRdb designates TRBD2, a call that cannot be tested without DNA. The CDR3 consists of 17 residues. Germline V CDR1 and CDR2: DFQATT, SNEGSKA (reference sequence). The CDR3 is CSANAGLLQAGANVLTF.

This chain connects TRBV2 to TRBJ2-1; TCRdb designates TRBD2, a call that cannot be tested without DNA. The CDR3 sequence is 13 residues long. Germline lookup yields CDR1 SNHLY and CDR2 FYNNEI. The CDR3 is CASRRRTGGEQFF.

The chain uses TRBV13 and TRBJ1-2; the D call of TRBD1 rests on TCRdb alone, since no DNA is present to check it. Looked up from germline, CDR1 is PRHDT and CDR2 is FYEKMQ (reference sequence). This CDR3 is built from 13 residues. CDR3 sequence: CASSRDSIYGYTF. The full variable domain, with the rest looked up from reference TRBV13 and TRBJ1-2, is AAGVIQSPRHLIKEKRETATLKCYPIPRHDTVYWYQQGPGQDPQFLISFYEKMQSDKGSIPDRFSAQQFSDYHSELNMSSLELGDSALYFCASSRDSIYGYTFGSGTRLTVV.

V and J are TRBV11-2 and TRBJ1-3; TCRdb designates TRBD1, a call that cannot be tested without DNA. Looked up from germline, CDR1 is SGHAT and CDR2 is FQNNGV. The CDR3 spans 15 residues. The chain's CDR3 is CASSPVGQIGNTIYF.

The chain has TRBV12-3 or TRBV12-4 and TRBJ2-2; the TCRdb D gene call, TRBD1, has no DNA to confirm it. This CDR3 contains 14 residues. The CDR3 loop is CASTAGQTTGELFF.

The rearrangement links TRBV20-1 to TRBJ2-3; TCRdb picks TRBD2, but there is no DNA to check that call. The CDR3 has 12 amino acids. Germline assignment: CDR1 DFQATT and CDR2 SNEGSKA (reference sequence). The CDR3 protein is CSLTSGTDTQYF.

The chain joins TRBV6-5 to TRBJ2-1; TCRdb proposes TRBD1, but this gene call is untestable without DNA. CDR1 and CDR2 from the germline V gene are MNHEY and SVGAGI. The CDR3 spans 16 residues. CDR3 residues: CASSLYGTGVYNEQFF.

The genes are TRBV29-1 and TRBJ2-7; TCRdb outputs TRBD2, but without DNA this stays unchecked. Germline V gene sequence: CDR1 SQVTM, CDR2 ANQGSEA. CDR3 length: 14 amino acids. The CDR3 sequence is CSVEAQGEAYEQYF.

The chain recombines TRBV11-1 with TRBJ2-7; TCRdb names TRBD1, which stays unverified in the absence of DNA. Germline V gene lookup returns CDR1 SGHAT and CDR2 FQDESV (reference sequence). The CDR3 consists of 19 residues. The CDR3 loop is CASSLERAGTGQTTYEQYF.

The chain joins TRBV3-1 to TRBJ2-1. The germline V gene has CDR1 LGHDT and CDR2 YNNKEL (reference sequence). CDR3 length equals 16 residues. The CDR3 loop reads CASSQGTGQPYNEQFF.

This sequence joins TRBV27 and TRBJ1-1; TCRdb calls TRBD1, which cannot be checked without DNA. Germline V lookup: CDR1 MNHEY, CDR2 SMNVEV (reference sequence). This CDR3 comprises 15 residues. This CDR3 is CASSLSWGAETEAFF.

This CDR3 reads CSAKLGVNTGELFF. The chain joins TRBV20-1 to TRBJ2-2; there is no DNA to check the TCRdb D call of TRBD1. Germline CDR1 reads DFQATT; CDR2 reads SNEGSKA (reference sequence). CDR3 length equals 14 residues.

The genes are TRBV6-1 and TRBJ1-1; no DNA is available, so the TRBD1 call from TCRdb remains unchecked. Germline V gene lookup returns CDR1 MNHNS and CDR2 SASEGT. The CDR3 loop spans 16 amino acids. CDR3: CASSWTVPGGNTEAFF.

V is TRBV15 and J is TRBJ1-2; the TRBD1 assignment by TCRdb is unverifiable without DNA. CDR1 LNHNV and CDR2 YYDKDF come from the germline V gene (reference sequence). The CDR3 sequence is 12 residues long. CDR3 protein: CATSRIAQAPSF.